The 16 T cell receptor beta chains below all came from one sample that was sequenced in a study of shared clonotypes between healthy human individuals. The repertoire was sequenced with immunoSEQ multiplex PCR; TCRdb's copy has only in-frame clones and lacks some. The sample includes around 510,000 clones, roughly 95% of them seen just once. Sequencing was performed on naive CD4+ T cells sorted from blood. Specified subset: CD45RA+ positively selected. The receptor set was obtained from a woman aged 30 to 39 in good health.

The rearrangement links TRBV11-3 to TRBJ1-2; 8 positions agree with TRBD1. The V gene end was trimmed by 3 bases and the J gene end by 1 base; junction bases not matched to a gene: 4. This CDR3 has 15 amino acids. Germline loops: CDR1 SGHNT, CDR2 YENEEA. As DNA, the CDR3 is TGTGCCAGCAGCTTTCGGACAGGGCTTAACTATGGCTACACCTTC. It translates to CASSFRTGLNYGYTF.

This chain connects TRBV27 to TRBJ2-5; tentative D call: TRBD2 (6 bases). Germline V gene sequence: CDR1 MNHEY, CDR2 SMNVEV (reference sequence). This CDR3 has 15 residues. V was pared by 5 bases and J by 5 bases, with 18 bases between. The CDR3 bases are TGTGCCAGCAGTACCGGTTTCCGGGAGTGGGAGACCCAGTACTTC. It yields the protein CASSTGFREWETQYF.

The chain is built from TRBV27 and TRBJ1-2; maybe TRBD1 (5 bases). Trimming pared 6 bases from V and 3 bases from J, leaving 20 bases between. From germline, CDR1 is MNHEY and CDR2 SMNVEV (reference sequence). The CDR3 runs 16 residues. The chain's CDR3 is CASRATGGSGDYGYTF. In DNA form, the CDR3 reads TGTGCCAGCAGGGCTACCGGGGGTTCAGGTGACTATGGCTACACCTTC.

The V call is TRBV27, the J call TRBJ1-2, with D tentatively TRBD1 (6 bases). V lost 6 bases, J lost 3 bases, and 14 bases lay in between. CDR1 is MNHEY and CDR2 is SMNVEV in the germline V gene (reference sequence). This CDR3 is built from 14 residues. CDR3 nucleotides: TGTGCCAGCAGCTTACTTGCAGGGGACTATGGCTACACCTTC. Its protein is CASSLLAGDYGYTF.

V gene TRBV6-6 combines with J gene TRBJ1-1; D uncertain. The ends were cut back, 0 bases at V and 1 base at J, with 3 bases in the middle. The CDR3 has 13 amino acids. The germline V gene has CDR1 MNHNY and CDR2 SVGAGI (reference sequence). CDR3 DNA: TGTGCCAGCAGTTACTCGAGGAACACTGAAGCTTTCTTT. Its protein product is CASSYSRNTEAFF.

The chain recombines TRBV13 with TRBJ1-1; TRBD1 is a possible D gene (6 bases). Trimming stripped 5 bases from V and 6 bases from J, with 19 bases between. This CDR3 is built from 15 residues. Per germline, CDR1 PRHDT and CDR2 FYEKMQ (reference sequence). CDR3 nucleotides: TGTGCCAGCAGCGGGTGGGGACTCCGGGGGCCTGAAGCTTTCTTT. Amino acid sequence: CASSGWGLRGPEAFF. Full variable domain (remainder filled in from reference TRBV13 and TRBJ1-1): AAGVIQSPRHLIKEKRETATLKCYPIPRHDTVYWYQQGPGQDPQFLISFYEKMQSDKGSIPDRFSAQQFSDYHSELNMSSLELGDSALYFCASSGWGLRGPEAFFGQGTRLTVV.

This clone has only one observation. V and J are TRBV6-1 and TRBJ2-7; TRBD2 matches 11 bases. The CDR3 has 15 amino acids. CDR1 is MNHNS and CDR2 is SASEGT in the germline V gene. Unmatched junction bases numbered 7, after V lost 0 bases and J lost 9 bases. This chain's CDR3 is CASSEALLAGGWQYF. CDR3 nucleotides: TGTGCCAGCAGTGAAGCTCTCCTAGCGGGAGGTTGGCAGTACTTC.

V usage is TRBV5-1 and J usage is TRBJ2-7; 9 nucleotides match TRBD1. Trimming took 5 bases from V and 3 from J; bases not matched to a gene: 3. The germline CDR1 and CDR2 sequences are SGHRS and YFSETQ. The CDR3 runs to 13 residues. The CDR3 sequence: CASRGQGHYEQYF. CDR3 nucleotides: TGCGCCAGCAGAGGACAGGGGCACTACGAGCAGTACTTC.

This rearrangement joins TRBV30 to TRBJ1-5; D call uncertain. Germline lookup yields CDR1 GTSNPN and CDR2 SVGIG (reference sequence). The CDR3 totals 13 residues. V dropped 7 bases and J dropped 6 bases, with 16 bases sitting between them. The CDR3 reads CAYEQSAGQPQHF. Written as DNA, the CDR3 is TGTGCCTACGAACAGAGCGCCGGTCAGCCCCAGCATTTT.

The chain uses TRBV19 and TRBJ2-7; 9 nucleotides align to TRBD2. Germline V gene sequence: CDR1 LNHDA, CDR2 SQIVND (reference sequence). The V and J ends lost 11 bases and 1 base, in that order; junction bases with no gene match: 6. This CDR3 spans 13 amino acids. The CDR3 here is CAGGGDSSYEQYF. The CDR3 coding sequence is TGTGCCGGCGGGGGGGACAGTTCCTACGAGCAGTACTTC.

The V gene is TRBV4-1, the J gene TRBJ1-5; TRBD1 might be the D (5 bases). The V end lost 0 bases, the J end lost 10 bases, and 13 bases lay between the germline ends. This CDR3 comprises 14 residues. Germline CDR1 reads MGHRA; CDR2 reads YSYEKL. CDR3 in amino acids: CASSQDIGTIPQHF. CDR3 nucleotide sequence: TGCGCCAGCAGCCAAGATATCGGGACTATCCCCCAGCATTTT.

The chain links TRBV28 to TRBJ1-2, with unresolved D. This CDR3 has 15 residues. Germline CDR1 and CDR2: MDHEN and SYDVKM. Trimming removed 1 base from V and 0 bases from J, with 9 bases in between. The CDR3: CASSLLGSPNYGYTF. Here the CDR3 DNA reads TGTGCCAGCAGTTTATTGGGATCTCCTAACTATGGCTACACCTTC.

The chain employs TRBV4-2 and TRBJ1-2, with no clear D. V lost 0 bases to trimming and J lost 7 bases, with 9 bases between them. CDR3 length: 13 amino acids. CDR1 is LGHNA and CDR2 is YNFKEQ in the germline V gene. The CDR3 region has the DNA TGTGCCAGCAGCCAAGATCAGAGGGCTGGCTACACCTTC. It specifies CASSQDQRAGYTF.

The chain links TRBV11-3 to TRBJ2-1; D is perhaps TRBD2 (5 bases). Germline loops: CDR1 SGHNT, CDR2 YENEEA. This CDR3 contains 16 residues. Trimming took off 5 bases at V and 2 bases at J, with 16 bases between the two ends. The CDR3 reads CASSPAAGLAYNEQFF. The CDR3 DNA reads TGTGCCAGCAGCCCAGCCGCGGGCCTAGCCTACAATGAGCAGTTCTTC. The full variable domain, with the rest looked up from reference TRBV11-3 and TRBJ2-1, is EAGVVQSPRYKIIEKKQPVAFWCNPISGHNTLYWYLQNLGQGPELLIRYENEEAVDDSQLPKDRFSAERLKGVDSTLKIQPAELGDSAVYLCASSPAAGLAYNEQFFGPGTRLTVL.

This chain uses TRBV5-6 with TRBJ1-1; 9 bases match TRBD1. Per the germline V gene, CDR1 is SGHDT and CDR2 is YYEEEE. V lost 4 bases, J lost 1 base, and 8 bases stayed unmatched. The CDR3 covers 16 residues. CDR3 bases: TGTGCCAGCAGCCACCAGGACAGGGGCCGGAACACTGAAGCTTTCTTT. Translating it yields CASSHQDRGRNTEAFF.

CDR3 loop: CASSSGQGSNQPQHF. The CDR3 coding sequence is TGTGCCAGCAGTTCGGGACAGGGTAGCAATCAGCCCCAGCATTTT. V gene TRBV28 combines with J gene TRBJ1-5, with 9 bases fitting TRBD1. The junction had 1 base not matched to a gene; V was cut back by 4 bases and J by 0 bases. The germline CDR1 and CDR2 sequences are MDHEN and SYDVKM. CDR3 length: 15 residues. Supplemented by reference TRBV28 and TRBJ1-5, the full variable domain reads DVKVTQSSRYLVKRTGEKVFLECVQDMDHENMFWYRQDPGLGLRLIYFSYDVKMKEKGDIPEGYSVSREKKERFSLILESASTNQTSMYLCASSSGQGSNQPQHFGDGTRLSIL.